These T cell receptor beta chains were read from a single sample in a study of control samples from healthy donors and cancer patients. Sequenced by immunoSEQ multiplex PCR; TCRdb stores in-frame clones only, minus some. The sample lists around 110,000 clones, approximately 90% occurring once. The sequencing sample was made of PBMCs. The receptors derive from a woman between 45 and 60 years old with colorectal cancer. CDR3s include the opening cysteine and the closing phenylalanine or tryptophan. The order of the fields is V gene, CDR3 length, CDR3 protein.

V: TRBV2; length: 15; CDR3: CASSATGHLGYGYTF
V: TRBV7-3; length: 14; CDR3: CATKTDHMNTEAFF
V: TRBV19; length: 12; CDR3: CASSTSNQPQHF
V: TRBV12-5; length: 12; CDR3: CASGTRTDEQYF
V: TRBV19; length: 12; CDR3: CASSIRDYGYTF
V: TRBV3-1/TRBV3-2; length: 13; CDR3: CASSNTGLNEQFF
V: TRBV5-1; length: 15; CDR3: CASSLGSFGTDTQYF
V: TRBV5-1; length: 12; CDR3: CASSLVGFGYTF
V: TRBV20-1; length: 12; CDR3: CSASSANTEAFF
V: TRBV19; length: 18; CDR3: CASSIIYRVGPLGYGYTF
V: TRBV19; length: 17; CDR3: CASTQRGTGDSNQPQHF
V: TRBV27; length: 14; CDR3: CASSPRPENYGYTF
V: TRBV3-1/TRBV3-2; length: 16; CDR3: CASSLPTGQGANVLTF
V: TRBV5-1; length: 15; CDR3: CASSLAGARNQPQHF
V: TRBV18; length: 13; CDR3: CASSPGGGAGYTF
V: TRBV30; length: 14; CDR3: CAWSVGLAVGELFF
V: TRBV5-4; length: 16; CDR3: CASSPGQGAGNSPLHF
V: TRBV6-5; length: 16; CDR3: CASSSPGGSYNSPLHF
V: TRBV28; length: 15; CDR3: CASSPRTGRNSPLHF
V: TRBV28; length: 12; CDR3: CASGTGRGEQFF
V: TRBV7-9; length: 16; CDR3: CASSCYRGPNTGELFF
V: TRBV6-5; length: 13; CDR3: CALLGQANTEAFF
V: TRBV19; length: 15; CDR3: CASSITAISNYGYTF
V: TRBV4-1; length: 16; CDR3: CASSQRRGSPGDEQYF
V: TRBV5-1; length: 13; CDR3: CASSLESNQPQHF
V: TRBV18; length: 18; CDR3: CASSPLSLGQPSTDTQYF
V: TRBV19; length: 15; CDR3: CASRDSSLSGNTIYF
V: TRBV15; length: 16; CDR3: CATSIGGQAYQETQYF
V: TRBV5-8; length: 12; CDR3: CASSLGVLELFF
V: TRBV19; length: 15; CDR3: CASSMAGTAFREQYF
V: TRBV7-9; length: 12; CDR3: CASSLTSYEQYF
V: TRBV2; length: 17; CDR3: CASTLYLVLSSGNTIYF
V: TRBV19; length: 15; CDR3: CASSPWRTINTEAFF
V: TRBV7-3; length: 13; CDR3: CASRDGGNTEAFF
V: TRBV19; length: 15; CDR3: CASTGGSNNYNEQFF
V: TRBV28; length: 15; CDR3: CASSFPRGRGVSAFF
V: TRBV10-3; length: 15; CDR3: CAISGEGGQGYEQYF
V: TRBV11-2; length: 16; CDR3: CASSLPHVTGNTEAFF
V: TRBV29-1; length: 14; CDR3: CSVGDGLSGNTIYF
V: TRBV9; length: 16; CDR3: CASSPPTGTDNEKLFF
V: TRBV5-1; length: 15; CDR3: CASSLGKGEGETQYF
V: TRBV19; length: 15; CDR3: CASSIGVRKNTEAFF
V: TRBV28; length: 14; CDR3: CASSLEETFYGYTF
V: TRBV6-5; length: 14; CDR3: CASSPGTGPYGYTF
V: TRBV7-9; length: 14; CDR3: CASSWGGSLETQYF
V: TRBV5-4; length: 15; CDR3: CASSLLTGQVDTQYF
V: TRBV19; length: 14; CDR3: CASSGTVYNNEQFF
V: TRBV30; length: 16; CDR3: CAWSSPLTSGAYEQYF
V: TRBV6-5; length: 14; CDR3: CASTPSRGTWEAFF
V: TRBV19; length: 14; CDR3: CASSTGTGEGGYTF
V: TRBV5-1; length: 16; CDR3: CASRSGVAGGTDTQYF
V: TRBV3-1/TRBV3-2; length: 11; CDR3: CASSQDLAPYF